Listed below are T cell receptor beta chains from one sample, sequenced in a study of CD8 T cells in Susac syndrome. TCRdb used MiXCR to reprocess the immunoSEQ multiplex PCR reads, holding one entry per CDR3 protein. The table lists 150,000 to 200,000 distinct CDR3 sequences, almost 96% of them singletons. The source material was CD4+ T cells from PBMCs. The receptors here all came from a human donor with multiple sclerosis. Both conserved end residues are part of each CDR3. Each record gives: V gene, D gene, CDR3 protein. A D gene is named only where the DNA matches it firmly.

>TRBV12-3/TRBV12-4|NA
CASSLGNSYEQYF
>TRBV7-9|TRBD1
CASSPGDRFCF
>TRBV5-1|NA
CASSPREGSSYNEQFF
>TRBV19|NA
CASSRRDQGGYTF
>TRBV29-1|TRBD1
CSTQGQMGLEAFF
>TRBV5-1|TRBD1
CASSLVSGGNYGYTF
>TRBV20-1|NA
CSARGSGGYEQYF
>TRBV11-2|TRBD1
CASSLDLVQGDYGYTF
>TRBV30|NA
CAWNPGRRVGYTF
>TRBV7-9|NA
CASSLELAFQETQYF
>TRBV25-1|NA
CASSECPGRGDQPQHF
>TRBV20-1|NA
CSARLLKLDVLWPQYF
>TRBV30|TRBD2
CAWTGLFNYNEQFF
>TRBV29-1|NA
CSVDLARDTQYF
>TRBV12-3/TRBV12-4|TRBD2
CASSLSGGIYEQYF
>TRBV3-1|TRBD2
CASSRVLAGAPRNTDTQYF
>TRBV12-3/TRBV12-4|NA
CASRLAGRHEQYF
>TRBV30|NA
CAWRAGAGYNEQFF
>TRBV12-3/TRBV12-4|NA
CASSFRPPGDKETQYF
>TRBV5-4|NA
CASSPGTDHYGYTF
>TRBV3-1|NA
CASSQVVQGSPLHF
>TRBV19|NA
CASSIDRLTDTQYF
>TRBV20-1|NA
CSARDLGVSSPLHF
>TRBV14|NA
CASSQRQSSNQPQHF
>TRBV3-1|NA
CASSQAGGGTEAFF
>TRBV9|NA
CASSVAGQGNQPQHF
>TRBV30|TRBD2
CAWELGLAVDTQYF
>TRBV6-2/TRBV6-3|NA
CASSLRTLDSRNEKLFF
>TRBV7-2|TRBD2
CASSSQGLAGDEQYF
>TRBV5-6|NA
CASSADYGYTF
>TRBV12-3/TRBV12-4|TRBD1
CASSFGTGSTDTQYF
>TRBV3-1|NA
CASSQMVTGHEQYF
>TRBV28|NA
CASSTLQGSDIQYF
>TRBV7-2|NA
CASSPQPLFEQYF
>TRBV7-2|TRBD2
CASSPTYRLASNTGELFF
>TRBV29-1|NA
CSSTQRNTEAFF
>TRBV5-6|NA
CASSLWVDTQYF
>TRBV12-3/TRBV12-4|TRBD1
CASSYDRDTLNTEAFF